The next 6 T cell receptor beta chains were all read from a single sample in a study of regulatory T cells in long-lasting Graves disease. The sample's time point: newly diagnosed GD, antithyroid drugs for less than 3 months. PBMC-derived RNA was used for the TCR library. Through Arm-PCR of CDR3 regions and iRepertoire HTBI primers, TCR beta libraries were built. TCRdb reprocessed the multiplex PCR reads with MiXCR, giving one entry per CDR3 protein. The table includes over 200,000 distinct CDR3 sequences, about a sixth detected once. This specimen was peripheral blood mononuclear cells (PBMCs), taken at new diagnosis, from a patient treated with antithyroid drugs. The receptor set was obtained from a female donor with Graves disease.

This clonotype was seen at least ten times. The genes are TRBV4-1 and TRBJ1-2; the D is unclear. Germline CDR1 and CDR2: MGHRA and YSYEKL. V dropped 0 bases and J dropped 7 bases, with 15 bases sitting between them. The CDR3 totals 15 residues. CDR3 protein: CASSQDLAPGGGYTF. CDR3 in DNA: TGCGCCAGCAGCCAAGATTTGGCGCCGGGAGGTGGCTACACCTTC.

The table lists this clonotype with many counts. The rearrangement joins TRBV18 to TRBJ1-1; no firm D call. The CDR3 loop spans 16 amino acids. V was shortened by 3 bases and J by 2 bases, with 16 bases between the two germline ends. The V gene's germline CDR1 is KGHSH and CDR2 LQKENI. The CDR3, as DNA: TGTGCCAGCTCACCTCTTCAGGTCGGCGCCAACACTGAAGCTTTCTTT. Protein sequence: CASSPLQVGANTEAFF.

This clonotype was seen repeatedly, ten times or more. CDR3 in amino acids: CASSLRLSSYEQYF. CDR3 nucleotide sequence: TGTGCCAGCAGTTTAAGACTATCCTCCTACGAGCAGTACTTC. The chain combines TRBV27 with TRBJ2-7; possible D gene TRBD2, 5 bases. V lost 2 bases to trimming and J lost 0 bases, with 8 bases between them. Germline CDR1 reads MNHEY; CDR2 reads SMNVEV (reference sequence). The CDR3 sequence is 14 residues long.

This clonotype was found many times. This chain connects TRBV12-3 or TRBV12-4 to TRBJ1-1; 7 nucleotides match TRBD1. Trimming removed 5 bases from V and 0 bases from J; junction bases left unmatched: 6. This CDR3 comprises 15 residues. CDR3 DNA: TGTGCCAGCAGTAACAGGGGTTCGATGAACACTGAAGCTTTCTTT. It specifies CASSNRGSMNTEAFF.

This clonotype occurred many times. The rearrangement joins TRBV19 to TRBJ2-2, with 9 bases that match TRBD2. Unmatched junction bases numbered 10, after V lost 4 bases and J lost 1 base. CDR1 is LNHDA and CDR2 is SQIVND in the germline V gene (reference sequence). The CDR3 spans 18 residues. Written as DNA, the CDR3 is TGTGCCAGTAGTAGGGCTAGCGGGACTTCCGGGAACACCGGGGAGCTGTTTTTT. This translates into CASSRASGTSGNTGELFF.

V and J are TRBV2 and TRBJ2-5; 7 bases match TRBD2. J lost 14 bases, V lost 3 bases, and 9 bases had no gene match. Germline V lookup: CDR1 SNHLY, CDR2 FYNNEI. CDR3 size: 12 residues. The CDR3 protein is CASSELAEFNYF. The CDR3 DNA sequence: TGTGCCAGCAGTGAGCTAGCGGAGTTTAATTACTTC.